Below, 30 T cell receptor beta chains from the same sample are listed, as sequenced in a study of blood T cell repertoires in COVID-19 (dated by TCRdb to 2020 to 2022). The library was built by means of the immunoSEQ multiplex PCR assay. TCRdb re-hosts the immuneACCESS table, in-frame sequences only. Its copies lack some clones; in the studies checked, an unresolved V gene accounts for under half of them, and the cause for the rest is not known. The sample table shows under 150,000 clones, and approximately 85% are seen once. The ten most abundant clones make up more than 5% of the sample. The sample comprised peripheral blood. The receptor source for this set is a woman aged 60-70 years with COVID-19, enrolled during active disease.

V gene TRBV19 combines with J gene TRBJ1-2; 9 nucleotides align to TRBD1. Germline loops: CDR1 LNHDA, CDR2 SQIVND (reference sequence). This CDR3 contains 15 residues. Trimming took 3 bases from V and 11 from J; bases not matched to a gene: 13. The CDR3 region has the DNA TGTGCCAGTAGTATCCTAGCTGGCGGGACAGGGATTTACACCTTC. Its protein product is CASSILAGGTGIYTF.

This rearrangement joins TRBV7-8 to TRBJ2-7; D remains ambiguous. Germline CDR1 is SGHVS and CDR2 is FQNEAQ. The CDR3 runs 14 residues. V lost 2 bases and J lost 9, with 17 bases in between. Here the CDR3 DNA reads TGTGCCAGCAGCTTATCCCTACCGCCCTCTCCGCAGTACTTC. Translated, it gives CASSLSLPPSPQYF.

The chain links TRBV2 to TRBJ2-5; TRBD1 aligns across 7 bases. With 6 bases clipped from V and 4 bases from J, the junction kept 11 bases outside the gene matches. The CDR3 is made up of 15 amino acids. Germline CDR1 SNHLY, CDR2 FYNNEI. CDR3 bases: TGTGCCAGCAGCGGTCGACAGGGCCCTATAGAGACCCAGTACTTC. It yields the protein CASSGRQGPIETQYF.

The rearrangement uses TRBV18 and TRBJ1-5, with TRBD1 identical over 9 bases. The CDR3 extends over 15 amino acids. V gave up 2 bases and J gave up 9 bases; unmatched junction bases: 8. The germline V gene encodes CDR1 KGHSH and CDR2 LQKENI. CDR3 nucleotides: TGTGCCAGCTCACCAGGGACAGGGCTCAATGCGCCCCAGCATTTT. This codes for CASSPGTGLNAPQHF.

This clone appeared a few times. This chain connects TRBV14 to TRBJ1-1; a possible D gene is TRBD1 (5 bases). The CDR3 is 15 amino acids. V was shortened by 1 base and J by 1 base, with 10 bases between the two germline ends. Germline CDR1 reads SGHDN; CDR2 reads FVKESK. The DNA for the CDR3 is TGTGCCAGCAGCCAAGTTGCAGGGTCGAACACTGAAGCTTTCTTT. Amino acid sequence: CASSQVAGSNTEAFF.

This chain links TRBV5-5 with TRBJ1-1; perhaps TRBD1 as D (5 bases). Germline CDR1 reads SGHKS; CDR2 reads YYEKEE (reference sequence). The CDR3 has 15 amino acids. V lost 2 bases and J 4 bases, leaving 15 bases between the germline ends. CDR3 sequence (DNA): TGTGCCAGCAGCTTATTGGGCAGGGTGGGCACTGAAGCTTTCTTT. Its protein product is CASSLLGRVGTEAFF. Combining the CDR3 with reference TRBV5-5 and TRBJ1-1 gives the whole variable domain DAGVTQSPTHLIKTRGQQVTLRCSPISGHKSVSWYQQVLGQGPQFIFQYYEKEERGRGNFPDRFSARQFPNYSSELNVNALLLGDSALYLCASSLLGRVGTEAFFGQGTRLTVV.

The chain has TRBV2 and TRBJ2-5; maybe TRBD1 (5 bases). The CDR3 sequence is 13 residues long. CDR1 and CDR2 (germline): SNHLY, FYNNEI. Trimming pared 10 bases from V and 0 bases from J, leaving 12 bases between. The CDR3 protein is CATTLGHQETQYF. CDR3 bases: TGTGCCACGACCTTGGGGCACCAAGAGACCCAGTACTTC.

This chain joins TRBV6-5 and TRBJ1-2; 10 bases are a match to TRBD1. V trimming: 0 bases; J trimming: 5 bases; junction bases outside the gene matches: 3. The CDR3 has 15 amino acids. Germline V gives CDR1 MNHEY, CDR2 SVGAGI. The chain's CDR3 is CASSYSGTGEYGYTF. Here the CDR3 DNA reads TGTGCCAGCAGTTACTCGGGGACAGGGGAGTATGGCTACACCTTC.

CDR3 residues: CASSFLDSLFNYGYTF. The CDR3 region has the DNA TGTGCCAGCAGTTTTTTGGACAGCTTGTTTAACTATGGCTACACCTTC. This chain joins TRBV28 and TRBJ1-2, with D possibly TRBD1 on 6 matching bases. The germline V gene has CDR1 MDHEN and CDR2 SYDVKM. This CDR3 spans 16 amino acids. The V and J ends lost 3 bases and 1 base respectively, with 15 bases between them.

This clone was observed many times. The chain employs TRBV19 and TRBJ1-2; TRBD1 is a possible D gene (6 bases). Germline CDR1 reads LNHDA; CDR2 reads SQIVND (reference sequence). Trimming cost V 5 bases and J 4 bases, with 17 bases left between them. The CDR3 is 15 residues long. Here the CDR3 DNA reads TGTGCCAGTAGTTCAACAGGGCCTTCTACCTATGGCTACACCTTC. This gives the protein CASSSTGPSTYGYTF.

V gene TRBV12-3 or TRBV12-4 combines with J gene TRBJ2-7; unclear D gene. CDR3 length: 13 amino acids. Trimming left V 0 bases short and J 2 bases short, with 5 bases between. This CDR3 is CASSLATPYEQYF. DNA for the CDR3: TGTGCCAGCAGTTTAGCCACTCCCTACGAGCAGTACTTC.

CDR3: CASSEYRGADTQYF. CDR3 coding DNA: TGCGCCAGCAGTGAGTACCGGGGGGCAGATACGCAGTATTTT. V usage is TRBV10-2 and J usage is TRBJ2-3; TRBD2 matches at 7 bases. The J segment lost 4 bases and the V segment lost 1 base, leaving 2 bases of the junction unmatched. Germline V gene data show CDR1 as WSHSY and CDR2 as SAAADI. This CDR3 is 14 amino acids long.

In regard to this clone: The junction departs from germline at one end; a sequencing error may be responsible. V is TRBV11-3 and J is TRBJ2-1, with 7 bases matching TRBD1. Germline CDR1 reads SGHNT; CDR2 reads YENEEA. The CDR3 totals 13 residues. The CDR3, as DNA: TGTGCCAGCAGCGGAGACAGGGCTGGTTTTCCTGTCTTC. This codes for CASSGDRAGFPVF.

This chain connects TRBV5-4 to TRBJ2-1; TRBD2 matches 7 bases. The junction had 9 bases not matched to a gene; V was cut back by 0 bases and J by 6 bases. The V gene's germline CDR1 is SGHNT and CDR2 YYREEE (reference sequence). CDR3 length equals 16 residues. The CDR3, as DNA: TGTGCCAGCAGCTTGGTATTGGGGGGGGACTTCAATGAGCAGTTCTTC. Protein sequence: CASSLVLGGDFNEQFF.

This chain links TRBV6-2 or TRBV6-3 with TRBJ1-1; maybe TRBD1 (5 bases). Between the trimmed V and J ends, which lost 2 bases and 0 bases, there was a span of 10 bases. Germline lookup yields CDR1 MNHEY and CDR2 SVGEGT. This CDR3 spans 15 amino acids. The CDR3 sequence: CASSYGIGVNTEAFF. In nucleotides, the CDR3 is TGTGCCAGCAGTTACGGTATAGGGGTGAACACTGAAGCTTTCTTT.

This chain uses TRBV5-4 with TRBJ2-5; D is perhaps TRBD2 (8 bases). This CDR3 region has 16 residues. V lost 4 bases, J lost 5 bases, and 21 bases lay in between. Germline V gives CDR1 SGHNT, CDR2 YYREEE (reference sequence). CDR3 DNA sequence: TGTGCCAGCAGCCTCGGGGACAGACGACTAGCGGAGACCCAGTACTTC. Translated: CASSLGDRRLAETQYF. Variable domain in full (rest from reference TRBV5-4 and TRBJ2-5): ETGVTQSPTHLIKTRGQQVTLRCSSQSGHNTVSWYQQALGQGPQFIFQYYREEENGRGNFPPRFSGLQFPNYSSELNVNALELDDSALYLCASSLGDRRLAETQYFGPGTRLLVL.

CDR3: CASSPTGTGGPDGYTF. The CDR3 DNA reads as TGTGCCAGCAGTCCGACCGGGACAGGGGGCCCCGATGGCTACACCTTC. The genes are TRBV27 and TRBJ1-2; TRBD1 matches 12 bases. The germline V gene encodes CDR1 MNHEY and CDR2 SMNVEV (reference sequence). The junction had 10 bases not matched to a gene; V was cut back by 5 bases and J by 6 bases. There are 16 residues in the CDR3.

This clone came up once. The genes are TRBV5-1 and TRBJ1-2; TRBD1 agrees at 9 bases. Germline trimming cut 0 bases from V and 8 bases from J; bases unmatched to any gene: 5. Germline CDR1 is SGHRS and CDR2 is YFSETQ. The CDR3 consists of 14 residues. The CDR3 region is CASSLAGTGLGYTF. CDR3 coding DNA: TGCGCCAGCAGCTTGGCCGGGACAGGGTTAGGCTACACCTTC.

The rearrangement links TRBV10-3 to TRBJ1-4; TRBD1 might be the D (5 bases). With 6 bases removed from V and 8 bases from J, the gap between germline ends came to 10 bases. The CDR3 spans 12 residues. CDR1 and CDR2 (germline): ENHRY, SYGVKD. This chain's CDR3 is CAISQGSEKLFF. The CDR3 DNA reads TGTGCCATCAGCCAGGGTTCCGAAAAACTGTTTTTT.

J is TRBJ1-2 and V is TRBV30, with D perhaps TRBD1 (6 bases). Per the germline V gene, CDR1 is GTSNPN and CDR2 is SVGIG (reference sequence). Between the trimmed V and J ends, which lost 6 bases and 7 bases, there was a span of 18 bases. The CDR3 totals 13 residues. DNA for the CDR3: TGTGCCTGCAACAGGGACCAAGCGAGTGGCTACACCTTC. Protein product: CACNRDQASGYTF.

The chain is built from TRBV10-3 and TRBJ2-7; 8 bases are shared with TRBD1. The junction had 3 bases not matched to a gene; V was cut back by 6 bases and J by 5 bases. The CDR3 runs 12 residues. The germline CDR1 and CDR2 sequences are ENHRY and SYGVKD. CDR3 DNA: TGTGCCATCAGGCGACAGGGGAACGAGCAGTACTTC. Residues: CAIRRQGNEQYF.

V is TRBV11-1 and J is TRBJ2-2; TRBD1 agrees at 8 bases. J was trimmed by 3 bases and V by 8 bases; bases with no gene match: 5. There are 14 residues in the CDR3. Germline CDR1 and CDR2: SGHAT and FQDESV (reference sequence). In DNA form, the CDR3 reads TGTGCCAGCTCACAGGGGGATGACACCGGGGAGCTGTTTTTT. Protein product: CASSQGDDTGELFF.

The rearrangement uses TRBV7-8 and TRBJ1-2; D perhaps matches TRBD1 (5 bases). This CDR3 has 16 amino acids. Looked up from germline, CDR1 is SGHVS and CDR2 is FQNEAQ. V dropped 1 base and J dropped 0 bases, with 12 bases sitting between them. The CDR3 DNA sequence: TGTGCCAGCAGCTTAGTGGGGGGAGAAGCTAACTATGGCTACACCTTC. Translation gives CASSLVGGEANYGYTF. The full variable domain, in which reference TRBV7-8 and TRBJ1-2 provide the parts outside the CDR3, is GAGVSQSPRYKVAKRGQDVALRCDPISGHVSLFWYQQALGQGPEFLTYFQNEAQLDKSGLPSDRFFAERPEGSVSTLKIQRTQQEDSAVYLCASSLVGGEANYGYTFGSGTRLTVV.

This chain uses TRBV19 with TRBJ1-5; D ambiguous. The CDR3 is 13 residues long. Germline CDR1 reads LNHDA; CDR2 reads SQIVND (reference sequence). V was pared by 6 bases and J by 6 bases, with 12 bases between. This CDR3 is CASSPNRVQPQHF. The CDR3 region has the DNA TGTGCCAGTAGCCCGAACCGGGTTCAGCCCCAGCATTTT. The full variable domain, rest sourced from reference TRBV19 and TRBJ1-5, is DGGITQSPKYLFRKEGQNVTLSCEQNLNHDAMYWYRQDPGQGLRLIYYSQIVNDFQKGDIAEGYSVSREKKESFPLTVTSAQKNPTAFYLCASSPNRVQPQHFGDGTRLSIL.

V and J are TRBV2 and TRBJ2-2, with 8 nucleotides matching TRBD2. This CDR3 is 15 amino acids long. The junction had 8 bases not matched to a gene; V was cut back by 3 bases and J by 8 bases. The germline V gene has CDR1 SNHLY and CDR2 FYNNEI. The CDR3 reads CASSDGGGKTGELFF. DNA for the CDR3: TGTGCCAGCAGTGATGGCGGGGGGAAAACAGGGGAGCTGTTTTTT.

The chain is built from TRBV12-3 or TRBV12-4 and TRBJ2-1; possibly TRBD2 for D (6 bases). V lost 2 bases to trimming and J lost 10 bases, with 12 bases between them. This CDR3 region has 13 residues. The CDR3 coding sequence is TGTGCCAGCAGTTTAATCGTAGCGGTCGAGCAGTTCTTC. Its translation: CASSLIVAVEQFF.

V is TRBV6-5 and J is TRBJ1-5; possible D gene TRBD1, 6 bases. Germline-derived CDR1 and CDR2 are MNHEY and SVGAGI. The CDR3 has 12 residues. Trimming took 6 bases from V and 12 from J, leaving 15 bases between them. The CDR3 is CASRRSTGRQHF. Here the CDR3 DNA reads TGTGCCAGCAGAAGATCGACAGGCCGCCAGCATTTT.

The CDR3: CASSLVTGGQPQHF. The CDR3 DNA sequence: TGTGCCAGCAGCTTAGTGACAGGGGGTCAGCCCCAGCATTTT. The genes are TRBV7-8 and TRBJ1-5, with 9 bases that match TRBD1. Unmatched junction bases numbered 1, after V lost 1 base and J lost 6 bases. This CDR3 is built from 14 residues. Per the germline V gene, CDR1 is SGHVS and CDR2 is FQNEAQ.

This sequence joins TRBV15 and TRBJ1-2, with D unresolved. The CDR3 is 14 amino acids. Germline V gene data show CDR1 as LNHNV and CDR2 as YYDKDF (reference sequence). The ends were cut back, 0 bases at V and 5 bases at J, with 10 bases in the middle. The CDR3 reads CATSRDWGVYGYTF. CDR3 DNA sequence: TGTGCCACCAGCAGAGATTGGGGAGTTTATGGCTACACCTTC.

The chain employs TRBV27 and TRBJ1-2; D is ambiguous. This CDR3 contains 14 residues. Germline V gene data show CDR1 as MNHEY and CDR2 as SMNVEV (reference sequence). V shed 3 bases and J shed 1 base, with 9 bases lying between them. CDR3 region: CASSFAPSNYGYTF. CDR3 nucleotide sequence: TGTGCCAGCAGTTTTGCGCCTAGTAACTATGGCTACACCTTC.